This is a list of T cell receptor beta chains from one sample in a study of shared clonotypes between healthy human individuals. The data were produced by immunoSEQ multiplex PCR, yet TCRdb's version contains in-frame clones alone and is incomplete. The data show hundreds of thousands of clones, more than 75% seen once. Sequenced input: PBMCs. These receptors came from a middle-aged woman in good health. Some clones in this sample may be carry-over from other donors' samples. Each CDR3 is given with its conserved first and last residue. A D gene is named only where the DNA matches it firmly. The size entry is marked missing in some rows and otherwise reads once, few, many or a size class.

v_call: TRBV27; j_call: TRBJ2-5; d_call: TRBD2; clone_size: once; cdr3_nt: TGTGCCAGCAGTTTCCTAGCGGGAGGAAAAGAGACCCAGTACTTC; cdr3_aa: CASSFLAGGKETQYF
v_call: TRBV7-6; j_call: TRBJ2-5; d_call: .; clone_size: .; cdr3_nt: TGTGCCAGCAGCCCGGCTCGGGAGACCCAGTACTTC; cdr3_aa: CASSPARETQYF
v_call: TRBV28; j_call: TRBJ2-5; d_call: TRBD2; clone_size: .; cdr3_nt: TGTGCCATCACGACTAGCGGAGAGACCCAGTACTTC; cdr3_aa: CAITTSGETQYF
v_call: TRBV11-2; j_call: TRBJ2-7; d_call: TRBD2; clone_size: .; cdr3_nt: TGTGCCAGCAGCCTACTAGCGGGCATAACCTACGAGCAGTACTTC; cdr3_aa: CASSLLAGITYEQYF
v_call: TRBV7-8; j_call: TRBJ2-7; d_call: .; clone_size: .; cdr3_nt: TGTGCCAGCAGCCCTGACACCTTGAGCTCCTACGAGCAGTACTTC; cdr3_aa: CASSPDTLSSYEQYF
v_call: TRBV7-9; j_call: TRBJ1-6; d_call: .; clone_size: .; cdr3_nt: TGTGCCAGCAGCTTAGAACAGGGAAATTCACCCCTCCACTTT; cdr3_aa: CASSLEQGNSPLHF
v_call: TRBV4-3; j_call: TRBJ2-7; d_call: TRBD2; clone_size: .; cdr3_nt: TGCGCCAGCAGCCAAGAAAACCGACTGGGGGTAGCGGGAGTTCCTTTCTCCTACGAGCAGTACTTC; cdr3_aa: CASSQENRLGVAGVPFSYEQYF
v_call: TRBV7-8; j_call: TRBJ2-5; d_call: .; clone_size: few; cdr3_nt: TGTGCCAGCAGCGGTGCGGGACTTCAAGAGACCCAGTACTTC; cdr3_aa: CASSGAGLQETQYF
v_call: TRBV5-8; j_call: TRBJ2-7; d_call: .; clone_size: .; cdr3_nt: TGTGCCAGCAGCTCCCCTCGCTCCTACGAGCAGTACTTC; cdr3_aa: CASSSPRSYEQYF
v_call: TRBV7-3; j_call: TRBJ1-2; d_call: TRBD1; clone_size: .; cdr3_nt: TGTGCCAGCAGCTCACGACAGGGGTACGGCTACACCTTC; cdr3_aa: CASSSRQGYGYTF
v_call: TRBV28; j_call: TRBJ2-7; d_call: .; clone_size: few; cdr3_nt: TGTGCCAGCAGTTTACCCACCGGACAAGCCTACGAGCAGTACTTC; cdr3_aa: CASSLPTGQAYEQYF
v_call: TRBV5-1; j_call: TRBJ2-7; d_call: TRBD1; clone_size: .; cdr3_nt: TGCGCCAGCAGCAGGGACAGCTACGAGCAGTACTTC; cdr3_aa: CASSRDSYEQYF
v_call: TRBV30; j_call: TRBJ1-2; d_call: .; clone_size: many; cdr3_nt: TGTGCCTGGAGTAGGACAAGGGAGGGTGGCTACACCTTC; cdr3_aa: CAWSRTREGGYTF
v_call: TRBV7-7; j_call: TRBJ2-6; d_call: .; clone_size: .; cdr3_nt: TGTGCCAGCAGCTGGGCCGACTCTGGGGCCAACGTCCTGACTTTC; cdr3_aa: CASSWADSGANVLTF
v_call: TRBV9; j_call: TRBJ1-2; d_call: TRBD1; clone_size: .; cdr3_nt: TGTGCCAGCAGCGTAGACCTACAGGGGGCGACGGGTGGCTACACCTTC; cdr3_aa: CASSVDLQGATGGYTF
v_call: TRBV7-3; j_call: TRBJ1-5; d_call: TRBD1; clone_size: .; cdr3_nt: TGTGCCAGCAGCCCAGACAGGGGTCAGCCCCAGCATTTT; cdr3_aa: CASSPDRGQPQHF
v_call: TRBV7-3; j_call: TRBJ1-5; d_call: .; clone_size: .; cdr3_nt: TGTGCCAGCAGCAGAGGGGGTCAGCCCCAGCATTTT; cdr3_aa: CASSRGGQPQHF
v_call: TRBV11-1; j_call: TRBJ1-6; d_call: TRBD1; clone_size: .; cdr3_nt: TGTGCCAGCAGCCTCGACAGGGTGGGCAATTCACCCCTCCACTTT; cdr3_aa: CASSLDRVGNSPLHF
v_call: TRBV19; j_call: TRBJ1-2; d_call: TRBD1; clone_size: .; cdr3_nt: TGTGCCAGTAGTCCAACGACAGGGTTTGCGGCGGGCTTTGGCTACACCTTC; cdr3_aa: CASSPTTGFAAGFGYTF
v_call: TRBV15; j_call: TRBJ2-5; d_call: .; clone_size: .; cdr3_nt: TGTGCCACCAGCAGGGGAAGCCAAGAGACCCAGTACTTC; cdr3_aa: CATSRGSQETQYF
v_call: TRBV5-6; j_call: TRBJ2-2; d_call: .; clone_size: .; cdr3_nt: TGTGCCAGCAGCTTTTCCTGGGGCCCGGCGAACACCGGGGAGCTGTTTTTT; cdr3_aa: CASSFSWGPANTGELFF
v_call: TRBV4-3; j_call: TRBJ1-4; d_call: .; clone_size: .; cdr3_nt: TGCGCCAGCAGCCAAGATATCGCCACGGCTTCAACTAATGAAAAACTGTTTTTT; cdr3_aa: CASSQDIATASTNEKLFF
v_call: TRBV5-4; j_call: TRBJ1-6; d_call: .; clone_size: .; cdr3_nt: TGTGCCAGCAGCTTGGGGGGAGTCTATAATTCACCCCTCCACTTT; cdr3_aa: CASSLGGVYNSPLHF
v_call: TRBV28; j_call: TRBJ2-5; d_call: TRBD2; clone_size: .; cdr3_nt: TGTGCCAGCAGCCGAACAGTTTTCCGTCCTAGCGGGAGGGCCGGAGAGACCCAGTACTTC; cdr3_aa: CASSRTVFRPSGRAGETQYF
v_call: TRBV18; j_call: TRBJ2-3; d_call: .; clone_size: .; cdr3_nt: TGTGCCAGCTCACCTGGGTTTTGGGACACAGATACGCAGTATTTT; cdr3_aa: CASSPGFWDTDTQYF
v_call: TRBV29-1; j_call: TRBJ2-5; d_call: .; clone_size: .; cdr3_nt: TGCAGCGTTGAAGTCCCCCCCTGGGAGACCCAGTACTTC; cdr3_aa: CSVEVPPWETQYF
v_call: TRBV7-3; j_call: TRBJ2-3; d_call: TRBD1; clone_size: .; cdr3_nt: TGTGCCAGCAGCTACGGACAGGGAACAGATACGCAGTATTTT; cdr3_aa: CASSYGQGTDTQYF
v_call: TRBV7-9; j_call: TRBJ1-1; d_call: .; clone_size: few; cdr3_nt: TGTGCCAGCCTCCCCCAGGGCGGACTGAACACTGAAGCTTTCTTT; cdr3_aa: CASLPQGGLNTEAFF
v_call: TRBV28; j_call: TRBJ1-1; d_call: .; clone_size: .; cdr3_nt: TGTGCCAGCAGTTTTAGGGGCCGGAGGGTGAACACTGAAGCTTTCTTT; cdr3_aa: CASSFRGRRVNTEAFF
v_call: TRBV2; j_call: TRBJ2-2; d_call: TRBD2; clone_size: once; cdr3_nt: TGTGCCAGCAGTGGAGAGACTAGCGGAAAGTACACCGGGGAGCTGTTTTTT; cdr3_aa: CASSGETSGKYTGELFF
v_call: TRBV10-3; j_call: TRBJ1-4; d_call: .; clone_size: .; cdr3_nt: TGTGCCATCAGTAAAGGACGGAGTAATGAAAAACTGTTTTTT; cdr3_aa: CAISKGRSNEKLFF
v_call: TRBV14; j_call: TRBJ1-4; d_call: TRBD1; clone_size: .; cdr3_nt: TGTGCCAGCAGCCCAGAGCCGGGACAGGGCTTTGCAACTAATGAAAAACTGTTTTTT; cdr3_aa: CASSPEPGQGFATNEKLFF
v_call: TRBV14; j_call: TRBJ2-3; d_call: TRBD2; clone_size: .; cdr3_nt: TGTGCCAGCAGTCCTTCGTCTAGCGGCCCTGATACGCAGTATTTT; cdr3_aa: CASSPSSSGPDTQYF
v_call: TRBV5-1; j_call: TRBJ2-3; d_call: TRBD1; clone_size: .; cdr3_nt: TGCGCCAGCAGCGGACAGGGCACAGATACGCAGTATTTT; cdr3_aa: CASSGQGTDTQYF
v_call: TRBV7-6; j_call: TRBJ2-7; d_call: TRBD2; clone_size: .; cdr3_nt: TGTGCCAGCAGCTTAGGACGACCTAGCGGGACCTCCTACGAGCAGTACTTC; cdr3_aa: CASSLGRPSGTSYEQYF
v_call: TRBV15; j_call: TRBJ2-7; d_call: .; clone_size: .; cdr3_nt: TGTGCCACCAGCAGAGGCGTCACTAGCAGTTCCTACGAGCAGTACTTC; cdr3_aa: CATSRGVTSSSYEQYF
v_call: TRBV11-2; j_call: TRBJ2-4; d_call: .; clone_size: .; cdr3_nt: TGTGCCAGCAGCCAAACGTTGTATAACATTCAGTACTTC; cdr3_aa: CASSQTLYNIQYF
v_call: TRBV28; j_call: TRBJ2-7; d_call: .; clone_size: .; cdr3_nt: TGTGCCAGCAGGGGAAGCGGCTCCTACGAGCAGTACTTC; cdr3_aa: CASRGSGSYEQYF
v_call: TRBV6-4; j_call: TRBJ2-5; d_call: TRBD2; clone_size: .; cdr3_nt: TGTGCCAGCAGACAGACTAGCGGGAGTGAGACCCAGTACTTC; cdr3_aa: CASRQTSGSETQYF
v_call: TRBV7-2; j_call: TRBJ2-7; d_call: TRBD2; clone_size: few; cdr3_nt: TGTGCCAGCAGCGTCTGGACTAGCGGGTCCTACGAGCAGTACTTC; cdr3_aa: CASSVWTSGSYEQYF
v_call: TRBV7-9; j_call: TRBJ2-1; d_call: TRBD2; clone_size: .; cdr3_nt: TGTGCCAGCAGCCCCACCAGAGCGGGAATAGGGAATGAGCAGTTCTTC; cdr3_aa: CASSPTRAGIGNEQFF
v_call: TRBV5-1; j_call: TRBJ2-7; d_call: TRBD1; clone_size: .; cdr3_nt: TGCGCCAGCAGCTCGGACAGGGGGAGGTACGAGCAGTACTTC; cdr3_aa: CASSSDRGRYEQYF
v_call: TRBV7-2; j_call: TRBJ1-3; d_call: .; clone_size: .; cdr3_nt: TGTGCCAGCAGCTCAGGGTTTGGAAACACCATATATTTT; cdr3_aa: CASSSGFGNTIYF
v_call: TRBV2; j_call: TRBJ2-7; d_call: TRBD2; clone_size: once; cdr3_nt: TGTGCCAGCAGCCCTGGGACTAGCGGGACCGCCTCTTACGAGCAGTACTTC; cdr3_aa: CASSPGTSGTASYEQYF
v_call: TRBV29-1; j_call: TRBJ2-3; d_call: .; clone_size: once; cdr3_nt: TGCAGCGTTGAAGTAACCGGTCGGGGCACAGATACGCAGTATTTT; cdr3_aa: CSVEVTGRGTDTQYF
v_call: TRBV7-9; j_call: TRBJ2-1; d_call: TRBD2; clone_size: .; cdr3_nt: TGTGCCAGCAGCTCCCGGACTAGCGGGATTATGAGTAGTGAGCAGTTCTTC; cdr3_aa: CASSSRTSGIMSSEQFF
v_call: TRBV28; j_call: TRBJ1-2; d_call: TRBD1; clone_size: .; cdr3_nt: TGTGCCAGCAGTTTAGGAGGGACAGGGAAAAAGGATGGCTACACCTTC; cdr3_aa: CASSLGGTGKKDGYTF
v_call: TRBV6-1; j_call: TRBJ2-7; d_call: TRBD2; clone_size: .; cdr3_nt: TGTGCCAGCAGTGAAGCTTCTAGCGGGAGGTACGAGCAGTACTTC; cdr3_aa: CASSEASSGRYEQYF
v_call: TRBV18; j_call: TRBJ2-1; d_call: TRBD1; clone_size: many; cdr3_nt: TGTGCCAGCTCACCACCCTGGACAGGGAGCTCCTACAATGAGCAGTTCTTC; cdr3_aa: CASSPPWTGSSYNEQFF
v_call: TRBV5-1; j_call: TRBJ2-3; d_call: TRBD1; clone_size: .; cdr3_nt: TGCGCCAGCAGCCCCGGGACAGGGAAAGATACGCAGTATTTT; cdr3_aa: CASSPGTGKDTQYF
v_call: TRBV27; j_call: TRBJ2-7; d_call: TRBD1; clone_size: .; cdr3_nt: TGTGCCAGCAGCCCTGACAGGGGGAACGAGCAGTACTTC; cdr3_aa: CASSPDRGNEQYF